This TCR beta chain was retrieved from a study of cytomegalovirus exposure and HLA in healthy donors. PCR was performed using 60 Vbeta and 13 Jbeta primers. TCRdb's table, derived via immunoSEQ multiplex PCR, lists solely in-frame clones and lacks some. The sample carries about 170,000 clones, approximately 85% recorded once. Study-wide results and caveats: The study put some 160 TCR beta chains on its list as cytomegalovirus-associated. Analysis was performed later, and it showed HLA-associated TCR beta chains to be more clonally expanded than equally common others.

V was shortened by 8 bases and J by 3 bases, with 11 bases between the two germline ends. The V gene's germline CDR1 is SEHNR and CDR2 FQNEAQ (reference sequence). CDR3 size: 12 residues. As to this clone: Its cognate antigen is unknown.

The sequence was collected from a girl aged 2 to 10 in good health and CMV-seropositive. Source material: PBMCs. This chain joins TRBV7-9 and TRBJ2-7, with a weak D call TRBD2 (6 bases). The CDR3: CASGTHDYEQYF. As DNA, the CDR3 is TGTGCCAGCGGGACTCACGACTACGAGCAGTACTTC.